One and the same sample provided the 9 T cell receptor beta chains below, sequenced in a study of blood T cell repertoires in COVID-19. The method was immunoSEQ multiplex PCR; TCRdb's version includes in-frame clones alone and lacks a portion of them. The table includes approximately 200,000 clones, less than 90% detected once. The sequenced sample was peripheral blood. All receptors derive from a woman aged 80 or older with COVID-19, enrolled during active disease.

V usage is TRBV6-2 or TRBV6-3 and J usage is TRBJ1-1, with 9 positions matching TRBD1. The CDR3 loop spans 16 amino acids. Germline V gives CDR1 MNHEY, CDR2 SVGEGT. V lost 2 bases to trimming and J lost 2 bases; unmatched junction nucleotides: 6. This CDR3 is CASSYVQGATNTEAFF. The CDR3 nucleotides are TGTGCCAGCAGTTACGTACAGGGGGCAACCAACACTGAAGCTTTCTTT.

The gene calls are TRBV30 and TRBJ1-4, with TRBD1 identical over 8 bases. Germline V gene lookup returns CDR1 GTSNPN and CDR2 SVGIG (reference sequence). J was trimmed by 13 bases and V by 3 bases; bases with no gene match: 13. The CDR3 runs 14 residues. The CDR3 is CAWRVGGQGLGLFF. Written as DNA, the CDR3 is TGTGCCTGGAGAGTCGGCGGACAGGGTCTCGGACTGTTTTTT. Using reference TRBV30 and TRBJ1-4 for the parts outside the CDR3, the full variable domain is SQTIHQWPATLVQPVGSPLSLECTVEGTSNPNLYWYRQAAGRGLQLLFYSVGIGQISSEVPQNLSASRPQDRQFILSSKKLLLSDSGFYLCAWRVGGQGLGLFFGSGTQLSVL.

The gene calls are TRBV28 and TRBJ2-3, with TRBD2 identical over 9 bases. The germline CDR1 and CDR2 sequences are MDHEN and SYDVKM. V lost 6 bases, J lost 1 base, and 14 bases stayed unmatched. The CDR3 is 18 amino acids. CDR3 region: CASSTWGSGGLGTDTQYF. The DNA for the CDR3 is TGTGCCAGCAGCACTTGGGGTAGCGGGGGCCTCGGCACAGATACGCAGTATTTT.

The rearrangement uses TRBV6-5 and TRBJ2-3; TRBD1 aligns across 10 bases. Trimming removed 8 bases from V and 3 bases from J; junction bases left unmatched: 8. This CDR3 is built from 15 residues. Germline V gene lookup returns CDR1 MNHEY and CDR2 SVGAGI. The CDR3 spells CASADRGPGTDTQYF. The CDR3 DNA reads TGTGCCAGCGCCGACAGGGGGCCAGGGACAGATACGCAGTATTTT.

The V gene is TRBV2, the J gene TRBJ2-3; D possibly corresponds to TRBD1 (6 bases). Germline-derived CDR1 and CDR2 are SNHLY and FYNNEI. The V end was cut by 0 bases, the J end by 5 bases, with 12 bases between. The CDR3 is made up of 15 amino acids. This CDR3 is CASSEAGAGRDTQYF. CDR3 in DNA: TGTGCCAGCAGTGAAGCGGGGGCAGGGAGAGATACGCAGTATTTT.

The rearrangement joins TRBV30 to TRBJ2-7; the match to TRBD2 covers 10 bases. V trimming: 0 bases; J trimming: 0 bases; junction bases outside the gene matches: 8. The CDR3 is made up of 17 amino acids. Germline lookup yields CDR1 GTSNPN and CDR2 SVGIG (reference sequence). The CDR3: CAWSVGVAGGPSYEQYF. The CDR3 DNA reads TGTGCCTGGAGTGTGGGGGTAGCGGGGGGCCCCTCCTACGAGCAGTACTTC.

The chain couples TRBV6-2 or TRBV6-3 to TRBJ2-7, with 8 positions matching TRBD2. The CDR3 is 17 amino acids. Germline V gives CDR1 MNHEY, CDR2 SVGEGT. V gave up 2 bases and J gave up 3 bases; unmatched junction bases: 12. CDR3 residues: CASSYTGRGGNLYEQYF. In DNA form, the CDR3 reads TGTGCCAGCAGTTACACCGGACGGGGGGGCAATCTCTACGAGCAGTACTTC.

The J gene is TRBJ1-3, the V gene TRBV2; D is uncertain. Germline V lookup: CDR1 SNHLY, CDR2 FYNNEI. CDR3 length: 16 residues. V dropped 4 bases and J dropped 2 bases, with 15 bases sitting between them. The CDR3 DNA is TGTGCCAGCAGTGCGACCACTACATTGACTGGAAACACCATATATTTT. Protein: CASSATTTLTGNTIYF.

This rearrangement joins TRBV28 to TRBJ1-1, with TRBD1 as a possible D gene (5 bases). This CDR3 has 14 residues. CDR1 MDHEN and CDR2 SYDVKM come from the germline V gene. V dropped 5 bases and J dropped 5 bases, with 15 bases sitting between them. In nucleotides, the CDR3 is TGTGCCAGCAGTGCTAGTACGGGGGTTACTGAAGCTTTCTTT. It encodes CASSASTGVTEAFF.